The clone carrying this TCR beta chain has just one count. The data stem from a study of T cells in Graves' hyperthyroidism and ophthalmopathy. Germline lookup yields CDR1 GTSNPN and CDR2 SVGIG (reference sequence). V lost 1 base and J lost 5; bases outside the gene matches: 7. The CDR3 has 14 residues. RNA transcripts served as the template for amplifying TCR beta CDR3 regions. First-round RT-PCR with HTBI primers amplified the TCR CDR3 region. TCRdb ran MiXCR on the multiplex PCR reads and lists one entry per CDR3 protein. The sample consists of over 150,000 distinct CDR3 sequences, about 15% of them appearing once. Lactation, pregnancy, other autoimmune disease or uncontrolled infection led to exclusion of patients.

The sequence was collected from a woman between 45 and 65 years old with Graves' hyperthyroidism. The material sequenced was blood. The chain uses TRBV30 and TRBJ1-1; 7 bases align to TRBD1. The CDR3 is CAWSATGFGTEAFF. DNA of the CDR3: TGTGCCTGGAGTGCGACAGGGTTTGGGACTGAAGCTTTCTTT.